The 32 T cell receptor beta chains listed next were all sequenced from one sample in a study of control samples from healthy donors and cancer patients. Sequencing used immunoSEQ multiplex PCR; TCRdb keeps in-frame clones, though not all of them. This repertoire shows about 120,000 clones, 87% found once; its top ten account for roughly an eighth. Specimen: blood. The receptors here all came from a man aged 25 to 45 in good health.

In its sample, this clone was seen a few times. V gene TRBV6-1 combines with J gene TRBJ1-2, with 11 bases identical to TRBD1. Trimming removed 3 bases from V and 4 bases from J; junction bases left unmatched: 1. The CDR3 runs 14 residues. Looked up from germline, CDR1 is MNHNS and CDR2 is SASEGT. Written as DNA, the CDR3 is TGTGCCAGCAGTGACGGGACAGGGGGCTATGGCTACACCTTC. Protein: CASSDGTGGYGYTF.

CDR3 in DNA: TGTGCCAGCAGCTTGGGGGGATTCGGCGATGCTTTCTTT. As protein: CASSLGGFGDAFF. The chain couples TRBV5-6 to TRBJ1-1; no clear D. Per the germline V gene, CDR1 is SGHDT and CDR2 is YYEEEE. The CDR3 runs to 13 residues. Trimming took 0 bases from V and 11 from J, leaving 14 bases between them.

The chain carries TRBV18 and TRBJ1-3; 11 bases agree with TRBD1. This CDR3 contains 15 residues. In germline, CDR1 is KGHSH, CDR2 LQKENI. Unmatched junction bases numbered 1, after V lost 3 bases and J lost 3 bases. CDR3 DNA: TGTGCCAGCTCACCGGACAGGGGGCTTGGAAACACCATATATTTT. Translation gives CASSPDRGLGNTIYF.

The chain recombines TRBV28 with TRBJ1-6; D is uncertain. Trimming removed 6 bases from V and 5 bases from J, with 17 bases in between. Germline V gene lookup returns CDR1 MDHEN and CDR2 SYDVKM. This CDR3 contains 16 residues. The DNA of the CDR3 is TGTGCCAGCAGACTGAGGGAGTCTCTCAATAATTCACCCCTCCACTTT. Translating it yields CASRLRESLNNSPLHF. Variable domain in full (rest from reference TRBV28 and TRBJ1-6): DVKVTQSSRYLVKRTGEKVFLECVQDMDHENMFWYRQDPGLGLRLIYFSYDVKMKEKGDIPEGYSVSREKKERFSLILESASTNQTSMYLCASRLRESLNNSPLHFGNGTRLTVT.

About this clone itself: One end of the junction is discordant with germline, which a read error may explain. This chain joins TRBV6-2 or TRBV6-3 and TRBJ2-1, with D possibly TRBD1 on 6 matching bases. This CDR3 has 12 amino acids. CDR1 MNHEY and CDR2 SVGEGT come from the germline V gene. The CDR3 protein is CASSYTTGKGVF. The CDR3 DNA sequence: TGTGCCAGCAGTTATACGACTGGAAAGGGGGTCTTC.

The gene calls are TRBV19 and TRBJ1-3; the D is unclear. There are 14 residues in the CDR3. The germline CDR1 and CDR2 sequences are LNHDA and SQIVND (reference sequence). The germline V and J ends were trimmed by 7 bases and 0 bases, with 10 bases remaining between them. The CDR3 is CASTLGFSGNTIYF. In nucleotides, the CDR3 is TGTGCCAGTACCCTTGGGTTCTCTGGAAACACCATATATTTT.

The CDR3 bases are TGTGCCACCAGCAGGAAGGCCGGACAGGGCTTGCCCCTGAACACTGAAGCTTTCTTT. Amino acid sequence: CATSRKAGQGLPLNTEAFF. This chain links TRBV15 with TRBJ1-1; 8 bases agree with TRBD1. Germline CDR1 reads LNHNV; CDR2 reads YYDKDF (reference sequence). Trimming removed 3 bases from V and 0 bases from J; junction bases left unmatched: 15. The CDR3 covers 19 residues.

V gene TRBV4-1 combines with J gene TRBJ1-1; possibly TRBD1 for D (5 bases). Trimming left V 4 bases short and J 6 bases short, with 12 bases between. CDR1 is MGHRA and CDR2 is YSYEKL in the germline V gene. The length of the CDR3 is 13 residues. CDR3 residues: CASSPRGGAEAFF. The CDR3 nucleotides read TGCGCCAGCAGCCCCCGGGGGGGTGCTGAAGCTTTCTTT.

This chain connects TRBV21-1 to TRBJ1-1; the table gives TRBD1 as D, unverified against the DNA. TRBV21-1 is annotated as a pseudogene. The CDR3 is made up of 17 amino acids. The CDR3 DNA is TGTGCCAGCAGCAAGTTGACAGGGGTAACGAGGAGCACTGAAGCTTTCTTT. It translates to CASSKLTGVTRSTEAFF.

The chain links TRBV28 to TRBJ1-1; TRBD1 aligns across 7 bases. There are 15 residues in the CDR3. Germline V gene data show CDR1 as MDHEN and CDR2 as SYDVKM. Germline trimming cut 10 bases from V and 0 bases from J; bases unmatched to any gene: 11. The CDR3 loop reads CATLPGQFMNTEAFF. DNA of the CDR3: TGTGCCACGCTTCCGGGACAGTTCATGAACACTGAAGCTTTCTTT.

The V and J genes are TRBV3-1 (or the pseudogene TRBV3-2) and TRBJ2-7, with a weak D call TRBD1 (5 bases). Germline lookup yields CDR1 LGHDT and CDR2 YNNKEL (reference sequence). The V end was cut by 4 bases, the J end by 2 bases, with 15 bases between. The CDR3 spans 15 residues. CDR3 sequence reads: CASSRDSLGAYEQYF. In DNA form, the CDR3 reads TGTGCCAGCAGCCGAGACAGCCTAGGGGCCTACGAGCAGTACTTC.

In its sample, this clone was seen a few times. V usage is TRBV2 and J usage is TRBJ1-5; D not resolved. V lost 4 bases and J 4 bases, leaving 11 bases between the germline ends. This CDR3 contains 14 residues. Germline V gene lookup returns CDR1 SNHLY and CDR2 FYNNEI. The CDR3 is CASSAILTNQPQHF. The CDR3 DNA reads TGTGCCAGCAGTGCCATTCTAACTAATCAGCCCCAGCATTTT. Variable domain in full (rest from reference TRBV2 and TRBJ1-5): EPEVTQTPSHQVTQMGQEVILRCVPISNHLYFYWYRQILGQKVEFLVSFYNNEISEKSEIFDDQFSVERPDGSNFTLKIRSTKLEDSAMYFCASSAILTNQPQHFGDGTRLSIL.

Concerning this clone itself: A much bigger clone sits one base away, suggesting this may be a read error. CDR3 amino acids: CASNYRDSRAFF. The CDR3 coding sequence is TGTGCCAGCAATTACCGGGACAGCCGAGCTTTCTTT. This chain uses TRBV6-5 with TRBJ1-1, with TRBD1 identical over 7 bases. Germline loops: CDR1 MNHEY, CDR2 SVGAGI. CDR3 length: 12 residues.

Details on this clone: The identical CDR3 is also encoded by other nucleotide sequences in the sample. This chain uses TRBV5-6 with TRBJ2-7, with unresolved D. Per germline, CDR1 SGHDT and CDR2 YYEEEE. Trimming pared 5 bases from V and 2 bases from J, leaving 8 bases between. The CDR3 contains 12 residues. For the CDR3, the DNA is TGTGCCAGCAGTTACAGACCCTACGAGCAGTACTTC. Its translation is CASSYRPYEQYF.

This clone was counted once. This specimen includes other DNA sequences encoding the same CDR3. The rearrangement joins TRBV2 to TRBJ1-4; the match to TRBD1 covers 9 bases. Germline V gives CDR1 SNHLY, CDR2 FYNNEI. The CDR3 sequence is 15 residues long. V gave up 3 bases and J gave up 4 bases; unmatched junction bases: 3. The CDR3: CASSDGTGSNEKLFF. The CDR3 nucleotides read TGTGCCAGCAGTGACGGGACAGGGAGTAATGAAAAACTGTTTTTT.

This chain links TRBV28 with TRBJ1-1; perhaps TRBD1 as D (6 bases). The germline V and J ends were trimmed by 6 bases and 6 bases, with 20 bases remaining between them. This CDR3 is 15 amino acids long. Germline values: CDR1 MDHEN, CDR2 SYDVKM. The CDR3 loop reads CASRSTRGGGAEAFF. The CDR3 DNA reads TGTGCCAGCAGGTCTACCCGGGGGGGCGGCGCTGAAGCTTTCTTT.

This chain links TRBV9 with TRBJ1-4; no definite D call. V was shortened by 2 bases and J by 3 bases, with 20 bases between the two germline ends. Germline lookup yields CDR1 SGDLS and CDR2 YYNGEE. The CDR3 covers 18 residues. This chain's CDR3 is CASSVNPYGLSSNEKLFF. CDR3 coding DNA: TGTGCCAGCAGCGTCAACCCGTACGGTTTGTCCTCTAATGAAAAACTGTTTTTT.

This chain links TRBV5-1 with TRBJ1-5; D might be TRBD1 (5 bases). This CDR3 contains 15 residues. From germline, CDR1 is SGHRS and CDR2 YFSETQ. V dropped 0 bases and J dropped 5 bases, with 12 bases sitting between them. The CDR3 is CASSLDGTDYQPQHF. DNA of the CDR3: TGCGCCAGCAGCTTGGATGGGACGGACTATCAGCCCCAGCATTTT.

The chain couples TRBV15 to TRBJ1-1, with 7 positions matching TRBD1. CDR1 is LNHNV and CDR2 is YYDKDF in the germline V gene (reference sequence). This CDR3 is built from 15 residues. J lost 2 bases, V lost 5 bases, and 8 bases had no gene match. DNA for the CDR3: TGTGCCACCAGCTTCGGGGACAGCTCCAACACTGAAGCTTTCTTT. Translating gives CATSFGDSSNTEAFF.

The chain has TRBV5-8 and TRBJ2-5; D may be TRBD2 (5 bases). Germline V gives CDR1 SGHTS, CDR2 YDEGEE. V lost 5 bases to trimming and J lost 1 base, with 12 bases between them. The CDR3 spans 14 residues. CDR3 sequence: CASRGSLVQETQYF. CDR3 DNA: TGTGCCAGCAGGGGCTCACTAGTCCAAGAGACCCAGTACTTC.

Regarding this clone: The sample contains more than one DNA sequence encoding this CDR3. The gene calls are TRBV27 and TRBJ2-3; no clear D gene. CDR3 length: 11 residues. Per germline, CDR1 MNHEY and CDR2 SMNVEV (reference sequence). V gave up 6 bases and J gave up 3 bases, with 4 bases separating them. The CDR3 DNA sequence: TGTGCCAGCAGGGGGACAGATACGCAGTATTTT. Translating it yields CASRGTDTQYF.

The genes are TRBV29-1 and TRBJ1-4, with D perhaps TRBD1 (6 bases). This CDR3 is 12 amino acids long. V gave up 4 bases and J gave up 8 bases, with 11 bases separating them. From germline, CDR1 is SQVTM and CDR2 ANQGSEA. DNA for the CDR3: TGCAGCGTTGGGGGACAAAAAGAAAAACTGTTTTTT. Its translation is CSVGGQKEKLFF.

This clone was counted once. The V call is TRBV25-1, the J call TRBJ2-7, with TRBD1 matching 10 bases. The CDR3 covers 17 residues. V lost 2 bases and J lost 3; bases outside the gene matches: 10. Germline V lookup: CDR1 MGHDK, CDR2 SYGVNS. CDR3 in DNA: TGTGCCAGCAGTGAAGAAGCCGGGACAGGGGTCCGCTACGAGCAGTACTTC. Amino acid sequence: CASSEEAGTGVRYEQYF.

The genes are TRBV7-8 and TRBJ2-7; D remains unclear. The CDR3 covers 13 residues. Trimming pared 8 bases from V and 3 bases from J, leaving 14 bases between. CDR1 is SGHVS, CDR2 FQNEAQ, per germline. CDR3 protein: CASEPWTGYEQYF. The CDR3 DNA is TGTGCCAGCGAACCATGGACGGGCTACGAGCAGTACTTC.

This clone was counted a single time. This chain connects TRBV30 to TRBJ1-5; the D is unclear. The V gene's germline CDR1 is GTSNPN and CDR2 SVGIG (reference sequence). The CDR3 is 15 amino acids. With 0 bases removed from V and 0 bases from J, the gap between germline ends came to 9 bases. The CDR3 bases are TGTGCCTGGAGTGTTGGCTCTTATAGCAATCAGCCCCAGCATTTT. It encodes CAWSVGSYSNQPQHF.

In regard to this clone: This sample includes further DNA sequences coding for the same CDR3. The CDR3 reads CASSLIGEVGPGELFF. Written as DNA, the CDR3 is TGTGCCAGCAGCTTAATCGGGGAAGTTGGGCCCGGGGAGCTGTTTTTT. The chain uses TRBV7-3 and TRBJ2-2, with D maybe TRBD2 (5 bases). The V gene's germline CDR1 is SGHTA and CDR2 FQGTGA. V was cut by 1 base and J by 6 bases, with 15 bases left in between. The CDR3 is made up of 16 amino acids.

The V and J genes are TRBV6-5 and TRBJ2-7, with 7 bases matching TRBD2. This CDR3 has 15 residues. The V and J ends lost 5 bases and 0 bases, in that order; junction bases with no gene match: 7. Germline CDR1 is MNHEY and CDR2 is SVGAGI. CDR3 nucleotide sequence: TGTGCCAGCAGTCCTTTAGAGCGGGGCTCCTACGAGCAGTACGTC. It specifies CASSPLERGSYEQYV.

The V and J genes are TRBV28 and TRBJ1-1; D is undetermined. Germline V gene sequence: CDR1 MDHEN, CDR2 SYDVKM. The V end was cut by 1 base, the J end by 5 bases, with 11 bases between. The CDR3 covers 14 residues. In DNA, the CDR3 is TGTGCCAGCAGTTTATCGCGGTCTAGGACTGAAGCTTTCTTT. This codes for CASSLSRSRTEAFF.

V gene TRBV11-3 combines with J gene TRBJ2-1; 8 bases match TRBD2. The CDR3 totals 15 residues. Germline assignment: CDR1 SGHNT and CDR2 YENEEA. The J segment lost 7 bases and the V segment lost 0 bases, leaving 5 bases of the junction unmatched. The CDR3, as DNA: TGTGCCAGCAGCTTAGAGGGCGGGGGGTCAAATGAGCAGTTCTTC. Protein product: CASSLEGGGSNEQFF.

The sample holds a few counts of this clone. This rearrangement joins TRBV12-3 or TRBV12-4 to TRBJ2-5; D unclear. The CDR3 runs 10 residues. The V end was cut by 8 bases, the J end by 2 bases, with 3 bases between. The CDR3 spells CASGQETQYF. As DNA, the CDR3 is TGTGCCAGCGGACAAGAGACCCAGTACTTC.

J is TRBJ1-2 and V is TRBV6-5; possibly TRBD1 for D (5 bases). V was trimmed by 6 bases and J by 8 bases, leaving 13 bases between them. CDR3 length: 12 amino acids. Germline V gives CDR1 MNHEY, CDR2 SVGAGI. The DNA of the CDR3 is TGTGCCAGCAGGGGGGGGGACGGAGGCTACACCTTC. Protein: CASRGGDGGYTF.

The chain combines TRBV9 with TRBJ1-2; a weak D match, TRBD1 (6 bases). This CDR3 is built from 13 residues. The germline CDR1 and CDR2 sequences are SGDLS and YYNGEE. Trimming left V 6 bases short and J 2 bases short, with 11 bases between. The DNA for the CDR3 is TGTGCCAGCACCCAAGGGGGAAACTATGGCTACACCTTC. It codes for CASTQGGNYGYTF.